Listed below are T cell receptor beta chains from one sample, sequenced in a study. A single record per CDR3 protein comes from TCRdb applying MiXCR to the RT-PCR reads. Of fewer than 800,000 distinct CDR3 sequences in the sample, over 12% were seen once. Sequences were obtained from memory CD4+ T cells from blood. The receptors were sampled from a female donor in good health, serving as a healthy control. Both conserved end residues are part of each CDR3. A D gene is named only where the DNA matches it firmly. The size field is filled for only some rows; it gives once, few, many or a size class.

TRBV25-1	once	TRBJ1-2	TRBD1	TGTGCCAGCAGATCGACAGGGTCTGGCTACACCTTC	CASRSTGSGYTF
TRBV5-1	few	TRBJ2-3	TRBD2	TGCGCCAGCAGCGGGGGACTAGCGGACCTCACAGATACGCAGTATTTT	CASSGGLADLTDTQYF
TRBV20-1	few	TRBJ2-7	TRBD2	TGCAGTGCTCCTGTTATCGCGGGAGTTCGGGAGCAGTACTTC	CSAPVIAGVREQYF
TRBV27	few	TRBJ2-1	TRBD2	TGTGCCAGCAGTACACGGGATACTAGCGGGTCCTACAATGAGCAGTTCTTC	CASSTRDTSGSYNEQFF
TRBV4-3	few	TRBJ2-3	NA	TGCGCCAGCAGCCAAAGAAGCACCACAGATACGCAGTATTTT	CASSQRSTTDTQYF
TRBV20-1	many	TRBJ2-1	TRBD2	TGCAGTGCTCTGCGACTAGCGGGGGGGCCGGGTGAGCAGTTCTTC	CSALRLAGGPGEQFF
TRBV30	many	TRBJ1-5	NA	TGTGCCTGGAGTGTACAGGGAGGTCGGCCCCAGCATTTT	CAWSVQGGRPQHF
TRBV7-2	many	TRBJ1-1	NA	TGTGCCAGCAGCAGCGGGACTAGTCGCACTGAAGCTTTCTTT	CASSSGTSRTEAFF
TRBV6-1	few	TRBJ2-7	TRBD2	TGTGCCAGCAGTGAGGGGACTAGTATCTACGAGCAGTACTTC	CASSEGTSIYEQYF
TRBV20-1	many	TRBJ1-1	NA	TGCAGTGCTAGAATTGGACAACCGAACACTGAAGCTTTCTTT	CSARIGQPNTEAFF
TRBV6-1	many	TRBJ2-7	TRBD2	TGTGCCAGCAGTGAATTGGGACTAGCGCTAACCTCCTACGAGCAGTACTTC	CASSELGLALTSYEQYF
TRBV27	NA	TRBJ1-5	TRBD1	TGTGCCAGCAAGGGGACAGGGGCTTATAGTCAGCCCCAGCATTTT	CASKGTGAYSQPQHF
TRBV20-1	few	TRBJ2-3	NA	TGCAGTGCTGGCGGTAACGTAGATACGCAGTATTTT	CSAGGNVDTQYF
TRBV28	few	TRBJ1-2	NA	TGTGCCACCCAAGTACAGGTTTACTATGGCTACACCTTC	CATQVQVYYGYTF
TRBV6-2/TRBV6-3	few	TRBJ1-5	NA	TGTGCCAGCAGTTCCCAGGACAGTCTATGGATTCAGCCCCAGCATTTT	CASSSQDSLWIQPQHF
TRBV5-1	few	TRBJ2-1	NA	TGCGCCAGCAGCTTGGGGGACAACAATGAGCAGTTCTTC	CASSLGDNNEQFF
TRBV30	few	TRBJ1-5	NA	TGTGCCTGGAGTGCTGGAAAAGGTCAGCCCCAGCATTTT	CAWSAGKGQPQHF
TRBV2	NA	TRBJ1-1	TRBD1	TGTGCCAGCAGTGAACAAACAGGGGGGACTGAAGCTTTCTTT	CASSEQTGGTEAFF